This entry is about one T cell receptor beta chain. There is no known antigen for this receptor. Nothing much larger sits one base from this clone, and base qualities are not available. The sample comes from a study of blood T cell repertoires in COVID-19 (dated by TCRdb to between 2020 and 2021). For the wider study: Collaborator samples came from the United States, Italy and Spain and covered acute and convalescent phases of COVID-19. Nearly every sample came with metadata listing a de-identified subject ID, COVID-19 status, age in years and sex. HLA class I and class II types, where available, came from metadata supplied by the sample provider rather than from assay-based typing. The repertoires were released in a freely available public database intended as a resource for research on the immune response to SARS-CoV-2. The material from the prospective study consisted of cDNA or gDNA derived from T cells, B-cell-depleted T cells, or PBMCs. Samples came from the ongoing ImmuneRACE study (first 160 participants) plus 1,254 subjects from 6 global collaborators. Deeply sampled blood TCRbeta repertoires from subjects exposed to, actively infected with, or recovered from COVID-19 were included in the dataset.

The collaborating institutions used their own protocols to collect whole blood in K2EDTA tubes. For TCRbeta analysis, collaborator samples were shipped as frozen whole blood, as isolated PBMCs, or as DNA extracted from either sample type. Paper-wide results and their limitations: Clinical and demographic metadata were provided uncurated, with the amount varying by source and participant.

V drops 3 bases and J drops 7 bases, leaving 11 bases in between. CDR1 SGHRS and CDR2 YFSETQ are derived from the germline V gene. Counted from cysteine to phenylalanine, this CDR3 has 13 amino acids. Just the 39-base CDR3 DNA is kept, in frame starting at base 1. The immunoSEQ Assay, a bias-controlled multiplex PCR, was used to amplify TCRbeta CDR3 regions from genomic DNA. Turning to the authors' computational methods: Within the assay, amplification of reference gene primers was used to estimate how many nucleated cells each sample contained. To quantify the absolute abundance of each unique TCRbeta CDR3 rearrangement, sequence reads were collapsed and filtered. Productive Simpson clonality was computed per sample as the square root of Simpson's diversity index over productive rearrangements. TCRdb carries this immuneACCESS record with in-frame sequences only. Its versions omit some clonotypes, under half of them owing to an unresolved V gene in the studies checked, with the rest unexplained. V and J calls plus clone size are reproduced from that table; the DNA served to infer D and trimming. For this sample there are approximately 68,000 clones; 65% to 80% appear just once. The ten largest account for approximately 9.2% of the sample.

The sequencing sample was made of peripheral blood. The chain couples TRBV5-1 to TRBJ1-5, with TRBD1 tentatively as D gene (6 bases match). The TCR sequence derives from a woman between 50 and 59 years old with acute or convalescent COVID-19. The DNA sequence reads TGCGCCAGCAGCTCACAGGGAGGGCAGCCCCAGCATTTT. This yields the protein CASSSQGGQPQHF.